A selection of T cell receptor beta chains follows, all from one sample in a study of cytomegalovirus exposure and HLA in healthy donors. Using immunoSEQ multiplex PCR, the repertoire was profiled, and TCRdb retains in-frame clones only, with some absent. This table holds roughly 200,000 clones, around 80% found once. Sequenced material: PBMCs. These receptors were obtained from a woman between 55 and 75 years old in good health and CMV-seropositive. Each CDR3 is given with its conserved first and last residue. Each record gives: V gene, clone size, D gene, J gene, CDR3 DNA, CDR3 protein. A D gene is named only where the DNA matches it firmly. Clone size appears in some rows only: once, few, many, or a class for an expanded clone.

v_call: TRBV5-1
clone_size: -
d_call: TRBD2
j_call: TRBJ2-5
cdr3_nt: TGCGCCAGCAGCACCGGGACTACCGGGGGAGAGACCCAGTACTTC
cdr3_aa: CASSTGTTGGETQYF

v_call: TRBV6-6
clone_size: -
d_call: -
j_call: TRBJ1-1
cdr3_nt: TGTGCCAGCAGTTACTCTACGGGAATGAACACTGAAGCTTTCTTT
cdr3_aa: CASSYSTGMNTEAFF

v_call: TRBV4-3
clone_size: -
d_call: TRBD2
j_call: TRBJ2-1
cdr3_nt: TGCGCCAGCAGCCAATTCAAGACTAGCGGGGGGGAAGATGAGCAGTTCTTC
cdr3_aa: CASSQFKTSGGEDEQFF

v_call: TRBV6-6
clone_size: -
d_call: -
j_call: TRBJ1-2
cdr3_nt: TGTGCCAGTAGGGGCAAGGGCTACACCTTC
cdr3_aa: CASRGKGYTF

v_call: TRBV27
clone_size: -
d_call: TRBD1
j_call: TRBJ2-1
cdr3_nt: TGTGCCAGCAGTTTACAACAGGGGGCTCTCACCTACAATGAGCAGTTCTTC
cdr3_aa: CASSLQQGALTYNEQFF

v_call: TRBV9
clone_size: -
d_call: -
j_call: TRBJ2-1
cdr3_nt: TGTGCCAGCAGCGTAGTAAGCGCTAGCTCCTACAATGAGCAGTTCTTC
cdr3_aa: CASSVVSASSYNEQFF

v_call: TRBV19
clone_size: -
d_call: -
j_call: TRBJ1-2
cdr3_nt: TGTGCCAGTAGTTCCCCGCAGGGGCGCGGCTACACCTTC
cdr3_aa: CASSSPQGRGYTF

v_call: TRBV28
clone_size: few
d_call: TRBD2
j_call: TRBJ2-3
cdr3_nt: TGTGCCAGCATCACGGGAGGGAGCACAGATACGCAGTATTTT
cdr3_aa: CASITGGSTDTQYF

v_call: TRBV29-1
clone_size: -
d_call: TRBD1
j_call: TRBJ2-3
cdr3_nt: TGCAGCGTAAAAACCACGATTGGGACAGCTAGCACAGATACGCAGTATTTT
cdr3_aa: CSVKTTIGTASTDTQYF

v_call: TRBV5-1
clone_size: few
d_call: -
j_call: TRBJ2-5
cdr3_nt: TGCGCCACCACTCTCATGGGGTGGGAGGAGACCCAGTACTTC
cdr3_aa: CATTLMGWEETQYF